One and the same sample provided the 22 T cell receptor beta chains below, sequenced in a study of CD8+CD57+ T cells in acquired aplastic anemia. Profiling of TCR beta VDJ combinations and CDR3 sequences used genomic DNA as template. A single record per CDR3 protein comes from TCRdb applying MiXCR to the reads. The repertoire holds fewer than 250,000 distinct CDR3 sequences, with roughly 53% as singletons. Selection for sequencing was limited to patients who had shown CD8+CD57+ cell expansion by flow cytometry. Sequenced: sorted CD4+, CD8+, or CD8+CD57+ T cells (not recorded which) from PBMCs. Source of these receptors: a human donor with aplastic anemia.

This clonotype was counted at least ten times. In DNA, the CDR3 is TGTGCCAGCAGCGTAGGCTCCCTCACCGGGGAGCTGTTTTTT. It codes for CASSVGSLTGELFF. V usage is TRBV9 and J usage is TRBJ2-2, with D unresolved. Germline V gene sequence: CDR1 SGDLS, CDR2 YYNGEE. Trimming pared 0 bases from V and 4 bases from J, leaving 7 bases between. The CDR3 consists of 14 residues.

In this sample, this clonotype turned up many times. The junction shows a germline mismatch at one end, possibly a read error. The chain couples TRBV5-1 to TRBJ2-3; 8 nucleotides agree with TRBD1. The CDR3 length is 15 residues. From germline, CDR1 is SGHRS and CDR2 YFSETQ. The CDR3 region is CASSLADRGTDTQYF. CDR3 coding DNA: TGCGCCAGCAGCTTGGCCGACAGGGGCACGGATACGCAGTATTTT.

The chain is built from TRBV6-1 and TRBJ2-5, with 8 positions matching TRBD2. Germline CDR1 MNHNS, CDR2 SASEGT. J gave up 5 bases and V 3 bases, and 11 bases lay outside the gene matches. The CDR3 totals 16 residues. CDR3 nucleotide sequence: TGTGCCAGCAGTGACACTTGGGGCGGGGGGTCTGAGACCCAGTACTTC. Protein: CASSDTWGGGSETQYF.

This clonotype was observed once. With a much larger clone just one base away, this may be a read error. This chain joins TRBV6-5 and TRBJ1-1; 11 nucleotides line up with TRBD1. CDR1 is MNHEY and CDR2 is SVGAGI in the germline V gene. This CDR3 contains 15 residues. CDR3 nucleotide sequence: TGTCCCAGCAAAGGACAGGGGGCATGGAACACTGAAGCTTTCTTT. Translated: CPSKGQGAWNTEAFF.

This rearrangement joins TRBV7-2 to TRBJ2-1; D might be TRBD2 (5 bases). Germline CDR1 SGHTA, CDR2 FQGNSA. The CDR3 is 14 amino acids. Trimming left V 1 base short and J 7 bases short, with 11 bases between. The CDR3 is CASSLGGYVNEQFF. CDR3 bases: TGTGCCAGCAGCTTAGGAGGGTATGTGAATGAGCAGTTCTTC.

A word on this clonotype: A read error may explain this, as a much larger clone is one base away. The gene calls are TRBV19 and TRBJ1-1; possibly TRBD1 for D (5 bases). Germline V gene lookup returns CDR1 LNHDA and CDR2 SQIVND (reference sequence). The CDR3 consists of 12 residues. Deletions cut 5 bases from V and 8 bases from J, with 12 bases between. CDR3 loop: CASSQQEGEAFF. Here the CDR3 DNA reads TGTGCCAGTAGTCAACAGGAGGGGGAAGCTTTCTTT.

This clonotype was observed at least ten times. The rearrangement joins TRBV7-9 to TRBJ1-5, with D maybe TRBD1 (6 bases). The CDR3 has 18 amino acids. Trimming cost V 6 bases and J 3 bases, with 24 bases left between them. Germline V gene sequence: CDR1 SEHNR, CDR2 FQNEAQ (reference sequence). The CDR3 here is CASSSSLTGGIYNQPQHF. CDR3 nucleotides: TGTGCCAGCAGTTCCAGTCTGACAGGCGGGATTTACAATCAGCCCCAGCATTTT.

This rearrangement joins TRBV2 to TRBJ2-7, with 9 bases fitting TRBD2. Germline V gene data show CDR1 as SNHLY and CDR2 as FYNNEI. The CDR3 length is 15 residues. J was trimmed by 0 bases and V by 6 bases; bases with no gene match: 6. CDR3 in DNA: TGTGCCAGCAGACAGACTAGCGGAGGCTCCTACGAGCAGTACTTC. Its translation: CASRQTSGGSYEQYF.

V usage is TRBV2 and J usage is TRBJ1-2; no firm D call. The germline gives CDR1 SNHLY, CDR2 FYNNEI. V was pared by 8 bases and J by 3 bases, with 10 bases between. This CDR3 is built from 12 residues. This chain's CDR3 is CASVTADYGYTF. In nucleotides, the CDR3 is TGTGCCAGCGTAACAGCAGACTATGGCTACACCTTC.

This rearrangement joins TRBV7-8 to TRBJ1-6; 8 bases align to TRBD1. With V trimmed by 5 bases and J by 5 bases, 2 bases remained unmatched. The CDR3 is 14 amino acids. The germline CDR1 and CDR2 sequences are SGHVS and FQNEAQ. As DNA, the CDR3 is TGTGCCAGCAGCGCACAGGGGGATAATTCACCCCTCCACTTT. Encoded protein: CASSAQGDNSPLHF.

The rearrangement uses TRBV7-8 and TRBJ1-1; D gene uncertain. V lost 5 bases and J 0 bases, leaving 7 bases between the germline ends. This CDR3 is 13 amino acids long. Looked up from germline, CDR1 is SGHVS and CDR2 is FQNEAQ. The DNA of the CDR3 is TGTGCCAGCAGCCAAGAGTTGAACACTGAAGCTTTCTTT. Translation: CASSQELNTEAFF.

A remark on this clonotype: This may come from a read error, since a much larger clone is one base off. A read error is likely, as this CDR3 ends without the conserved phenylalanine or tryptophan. The CDR3, as DNA: TGCGCCAGCAGCCAAGTCTGGGGGGATCAAGAGACCCAGTACCTC. The encoded protein is CASSQVWGDQETQYL. The chain combines TRBV4-1 with TRBJ2-5; D may be TRBD2 (6 bases). CDR1 and CDR2 from the germline V gene are MGHRA and YSYEKL. The CDR3 consists of 15 residues. Trimming removed 1 base from V and 2 bases from J, with 11 bases in between.

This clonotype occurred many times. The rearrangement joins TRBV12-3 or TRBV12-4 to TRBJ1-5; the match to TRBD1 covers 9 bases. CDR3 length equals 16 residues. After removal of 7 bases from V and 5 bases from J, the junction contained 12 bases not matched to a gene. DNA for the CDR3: TGTGCCAGCACCCTGACCCGGGACAGGGCTGATCAGCCCCAGCATTTT. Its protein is CASTLTRDRADQPQHF.

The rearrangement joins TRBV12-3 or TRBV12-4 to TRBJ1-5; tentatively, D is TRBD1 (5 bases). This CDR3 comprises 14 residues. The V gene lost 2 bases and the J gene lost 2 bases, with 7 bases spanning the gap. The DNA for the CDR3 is TGTGCCAGCAGTTTACTAGGGGGCAATCAGCCCCAGCATTTT. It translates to CASSLLGGNQPQHF.

The CDR3 loop reads CASRATSGGARETQYF. The DNA for the CDR3 is TGTGCCAGCAGAGCCACTAGCGGGGGGGCCCGGGAGACCCAGTACTTC. This sequence joins TRBV6-1 and TRBJ2-5; 13 nucleotides agree with TRBD2. The length of the CDR3 is 16 residues. The germline V gene has CDR1 MNHNS and CDR2 SASEGT. V lost 6 bases, J lost 5 bases, and 9 bases stayed unmatched.

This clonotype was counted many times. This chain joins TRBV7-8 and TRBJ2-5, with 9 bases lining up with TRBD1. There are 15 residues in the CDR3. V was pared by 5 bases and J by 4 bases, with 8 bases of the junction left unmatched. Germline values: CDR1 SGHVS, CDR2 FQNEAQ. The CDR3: CASSHNRQGGETQYF. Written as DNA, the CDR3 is TGTGCCAGCAGCCATAATCGACAGGGGGGAGAGACCCAGTACTTC.

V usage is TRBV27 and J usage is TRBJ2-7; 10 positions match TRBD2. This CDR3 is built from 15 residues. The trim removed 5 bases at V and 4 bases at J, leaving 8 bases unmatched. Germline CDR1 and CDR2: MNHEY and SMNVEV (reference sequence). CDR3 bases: TGTGCCAGCAGTCCCTCTAGCGGGGGAGATTACGAGCAGTACTTC. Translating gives CASSPSSGGDYEQYF.

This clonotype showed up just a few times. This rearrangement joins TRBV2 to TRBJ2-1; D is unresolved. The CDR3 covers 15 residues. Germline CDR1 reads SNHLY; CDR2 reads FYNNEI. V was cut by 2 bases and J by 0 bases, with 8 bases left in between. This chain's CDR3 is CASSESLVSYNEQFF. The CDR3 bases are TGTGCCAGCAGTGAAAGTCTAGTCTCCTACAATGAGCAGTTCTTC.

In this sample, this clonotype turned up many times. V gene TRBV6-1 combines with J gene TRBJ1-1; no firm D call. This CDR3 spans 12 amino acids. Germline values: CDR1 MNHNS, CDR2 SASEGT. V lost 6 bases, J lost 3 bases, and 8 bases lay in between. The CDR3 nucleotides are TGTGCCAGCAGGAACCGGGACACTGAAGCTTTCTTT. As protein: CASRNRDTEAFF.

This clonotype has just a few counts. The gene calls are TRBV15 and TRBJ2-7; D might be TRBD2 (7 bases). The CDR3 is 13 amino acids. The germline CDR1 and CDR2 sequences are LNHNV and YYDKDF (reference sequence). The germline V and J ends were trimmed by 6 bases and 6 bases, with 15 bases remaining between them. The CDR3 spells CATRFRGGREQYF. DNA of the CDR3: TGTGCCACCAGATTCAGGGGAGGGCGCGAGCAGTACTTC. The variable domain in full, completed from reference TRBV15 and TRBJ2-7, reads DAMVIQNPRYQVTQFGKPVTLSCSQTLNHNVMYWYQQKSSQAPKLLFHYYDKDFNNEADTPDNFQSRRPNTSFCFLDIRSPGLGDTAMYLCATRFRGGREQYFGPGTRLTVT.

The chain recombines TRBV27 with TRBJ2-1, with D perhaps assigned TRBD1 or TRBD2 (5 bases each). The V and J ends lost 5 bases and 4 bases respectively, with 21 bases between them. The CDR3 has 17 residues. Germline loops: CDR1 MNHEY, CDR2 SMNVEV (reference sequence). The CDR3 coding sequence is TGTGCCAGCAGTACCTCCGGGACGAGCAAATGGTACAATGAGCAGTTCTTC. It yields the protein CASSTSGTSKWYNEQFF.

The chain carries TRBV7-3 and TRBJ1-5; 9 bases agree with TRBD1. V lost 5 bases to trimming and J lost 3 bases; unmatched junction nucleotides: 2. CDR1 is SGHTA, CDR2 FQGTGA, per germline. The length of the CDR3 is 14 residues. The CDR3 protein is CASSGQGSNQPQHF. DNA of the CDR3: TGTGCCAGCAGCGGACAGGGGTCCAATCAGCCCCAGCATTTT.